This TCR beta chain derives from a study of blood T cell repertoires in COVID-19. Study context: T cells, B-cell-depleted T cells, or PBMCs provided the cDNA or gDNA that served as material.

Patients of the Seattle cohort, enrolled during active infection, were followed longitudinally. Method: immunoSEQ multiplex PCR; TCRdb's copy keeps in-frame clones and lacks some. This sample has 70,000 or so clones; around 74% occur once, and the top ten carry 14% to 15%. The CDR3 totals 13 residues. With V trimmed by 8 bases and J by 1 base, 3 bases remained unmatched. Per germline, CDR1 SGHTA and CDR2 FQGTGA. This TCR was sampled from a man in his sixties with COVID-19, enrolled during active disease. The sample comprised peripheral blood. The chain couples TRBV7-3 to TRBJ2-3; TRBD2 matches at 7 bases. As DNA, the CDR3 is TGTGCCAGCCGGGGGGACGGCACAGATACGCAGTATTTT. Residues: CASRGDGTDTQYF.